This T cell receptor beta chain was observed in a study of blood T cell repertoires in COVID-19. Background on the study: COVID-19 samples, acute and convalescent, were from the United States, Italy and Spain. T cells, B-cell-depleted T cells, or PBMCs provided the cDNA or gDNA that served as material.

In the authors' workflow: The authors estimated nucleated cell counts from reference gene primer amplification. Assay: immunoSEQ multiplex PCR; the TCRdb copy retains only in-frame clones and omits some. V and J calls and clone size are copied from that table; D and trimming were computed from the DNA. Here the sample spans 300,000 to 450,000 clones, roughly 86% being singletons. The CDR3 runs to 15 residues. The V end lost 2 bases, the J end lost 3 bases, and 14 bases lay between the germline ends. From germline, CDR1 is MNHEY and CDR2 SMNVEV (reference sequence). The sample taken for sequencing was peripheral blood. The V gene is TRBV27, the J gene TRBJ2-7; D uncertain. The source of this sequence is a human donor with acute or convalescent COVID-19. The donor label of this sample is uncertain. CDR3: CASSLELGAFYEQYF. The CDR3 coding sequence is TGTGCCAGCAGTTTAGAGCTAGGTGCCTTCTACGAGCAGTACTTC.